This TCR beta chain is from a study of blood T cell repertoires in COVID-19. Across the study: PBMCs, B-cell-depleted T cells, or T cells were the source of the cDNA or gDNA that made up the material.

As originally analysed: Amplification of reference gene primers provided the estimated nucleated cell counts. Some clones are missing from TCRdb's copy, which holds only in-frame ones; the method was immunoSEQ multiplex PCR. V and J calls and clone size are copied from that table; D and trimming were computed from the DNA. The repertoire has about 110,000 clones, approximately 85% of them found once; the top ten carry about 5.5%. Patients at the Seattle site were enrolled during active infection and followed longitudinally. Specimen: peripheral blood. This clonotype was obtained from a woman aged 60 to 75 with COVID-19, enrolled during active disease.

The CDR3 is CASSPPMSTEAFF. CDR3 sequence (DNA): TGTGCCAGCTCACCACCTATGAGCACTGAAGCTTTCTTT. This chain joins TRBV18 and TRBJ1-1, with no clear D. Trimming shortened V by 0 bases and J by 4 bases, and 6 bases separated the two germline ends. Germline CDR1 and CDR2: KGHSH and LQKENI. This CDR3 contains 13 residues.